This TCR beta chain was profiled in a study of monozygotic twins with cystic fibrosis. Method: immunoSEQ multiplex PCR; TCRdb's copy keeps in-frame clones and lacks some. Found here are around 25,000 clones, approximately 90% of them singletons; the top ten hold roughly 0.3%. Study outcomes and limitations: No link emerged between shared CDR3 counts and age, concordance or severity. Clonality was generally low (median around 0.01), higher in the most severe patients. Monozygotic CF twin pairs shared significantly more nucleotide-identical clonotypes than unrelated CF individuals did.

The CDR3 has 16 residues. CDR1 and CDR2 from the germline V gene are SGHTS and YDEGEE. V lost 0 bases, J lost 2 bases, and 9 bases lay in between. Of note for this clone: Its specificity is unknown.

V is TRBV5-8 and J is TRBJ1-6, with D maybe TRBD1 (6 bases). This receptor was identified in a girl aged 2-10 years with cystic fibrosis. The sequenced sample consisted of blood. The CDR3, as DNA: TGTGCCAGCAGCTTGGGGGGACACACCTATAATTCACCCCTCCACTTT. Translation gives CASSLGGHTYNSPLHF.